The sequence of this T cell receptor (beta chain) was determined in a study of identical twins (dated by TCRdb to 2016 to 2017). In terms of the full investigation: To test whether fetal clonotypes persist, this study deep-sequenced TCR alpha and beta repertoires from monozygotic twins, from unrelated adults of various ages, and from cord blood. To rule out contamination, replicate twin experiments were performed at different times with different library preparation protocols.

Looking up the germline V gene (reference sequence) yields CDR1 DFQATT and CDR2 SNEGSKA. The CDR3 goes from the cysteine to the phenylalanine over 13 residues. The sequence is cut down to CDR3 DNA, 39 bases in frame from base 1. Trimming costs V 0 bases and J 5 bases, and their ends lie 7 bases apart. This clonotype has more than one count but fewer than ten. It lacks a known antigen. Base qualities are missing; no much larger clone stands one base away. Paper-wide results and their limitations: Out-of-frame TCR alpha sharing in monozygotic twins was systematically underestimated by recombination models, whereas sharing between unrelated individuals was in agreement with the recombination models. Zero-insertion analyses could be partly confounded by invariant T cells such as MAIT and iNKT, although diverse VJ usage argued against such confounding for most clonotypes. Fewer insertions were carried by abundant cord blood beta clonotypes, a similar but weaker trend appeared in young adult naive repertoires, and no such trend appeared in memory repertoires. In beta out-of-frame sequences, excess twin sharing was weaker, because having fewer shared sequences lowered the signal-to-noise ratio. Because the same donors could not be followed over many years, conclusions were based on cross-sectional statistical analysis. Out-of-frame TCR alpha sequences shared between twins showed an excess of low generation-probability sequences compared with coincidental sharing between unrelated individuals.

The library came from 5' RACE. The listed sequencing device is Illumina HiSeq 2000. A universal primer binding site was introduced by template switching, and a unique molecular identifier was present in the final cDNA, enabling accurate counting of TCR cDNA molecules. Specific primers in the conserved constant-segment region were used to synthesize first-strand cDNA for TCR alpha and beta chains. To control for contamination, every cDNA library was double barcoded, receiving both a SMART-Mk sample barcode and Illumina barcodes. TruSeq adapter sequences along with Illumina sample barcodes were introduced in two successive PCR steps. The TCR alpha and beta cDNA libraries were sequenced on the Illumina HiSeq platform using custom primers. Regarding the original processing steps: MiGEC processed the raw reads to extract unique molecular identifiers, while MiXCR was used to determine the CDR3 positions. Recombination models were inferred per individual with the repgenHMM and IGoR tools using an EM algorithm. Shared clonotypes were analyzed with the tcR package in R, and sharing was normalized by the product of cloneset sizes. To study raw recombination without the effects of thymic and clonal selection, out-of-frame nonproductive sequences were analyzed. Using fastp at Q25 and MiXCR, TCRdb reprocessed the public reads and kept productive beta chains. Rows are unified per CDR3 protein, each entry keeping the most common DNA and genes. TCRdb, not the authors, supplied the V and J calls. This sample comprises hundreds of thousands of distinct CDR3 sequences, roughly 6.2% of them detected only once. The ten biggest clones cover roughly 1.6% of the sample.

Only healthy Caucasian donors were included. Three unrelated non-twin adults were additionally sequenced: a male aged 18 to 30, a male aged 50 to 59 and a female aged 50 to 59. Using Miltenyi CD45RO+ enrichment and human naive T-cell isolation kits, memory (CD45RO+) and naive T cells were isolated from PBMC. Sequenced: naive T cells sorted from blood. The meaning of the sample's cell subset or site label: cells isolated with a human naive T-cell isolation kit. The chain is made from TRBV20-1 and TRBJ2-2, with TRBD2 tentatively as D gene (5 bases match). This clonotype originated in a man younger than 35 in good health. The CDR3 protein is CSARDPGTGELFF. The DNA sequence is TGCAGTGCTAGAGATCCGGGAACCGGGGAGCTGTTTTTT.